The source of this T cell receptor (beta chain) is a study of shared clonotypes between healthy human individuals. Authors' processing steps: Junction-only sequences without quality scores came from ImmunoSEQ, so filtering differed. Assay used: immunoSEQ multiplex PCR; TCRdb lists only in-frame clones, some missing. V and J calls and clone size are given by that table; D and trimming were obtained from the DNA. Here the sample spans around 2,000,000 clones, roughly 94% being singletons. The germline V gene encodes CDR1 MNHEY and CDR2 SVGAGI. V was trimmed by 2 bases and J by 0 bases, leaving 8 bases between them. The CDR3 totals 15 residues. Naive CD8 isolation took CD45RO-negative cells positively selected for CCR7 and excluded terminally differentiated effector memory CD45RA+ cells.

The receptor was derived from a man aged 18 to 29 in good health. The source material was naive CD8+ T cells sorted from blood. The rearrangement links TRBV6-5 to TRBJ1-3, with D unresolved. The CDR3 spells CASSYDPHSGNTIYF. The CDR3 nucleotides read TGTGCCAGCAGTTACGACCCCCACTCTGGAAACACCATATATTTT.